A single sample gave rise to the 25 T cell receptor beta chains below, sequenced in a study of tumor-infiltrating lymphocytes in primary liver carcinoma. Blood RNA was derived from unsorted whole blood, and germline DNA was extracted too. The researchers produced TCR beta cDNA from roughly 500 ng total RNA with a constant-region primer. For TCR beta, libraries were produced by three nested multiplex PCR rounds using slightly modified ARM-PCR. Researchers ran the first two PCR rounds for roughly 10 cycles each with TRBV1-TRBV30 forward primers and a C-beta reverse primer. TCRdb analysed the multiplex PCR reads with MiXCR anew, one entry per CDR3 protein. The table shows around 170,000 distinct CDR3 sequences, with approximately 60% occurring only once. The sample taken for sequencing was peripheral blood. These receptors all come from a man aged 40-49 years with primary liver carcinoma and hepatitis B virus infection.

This chain uses TRBV6-2 or TRBV6-3 with TRBJ2-6; 7 bases map to TRBD1. CDR3 length: 22 amino acids. The germline V gene encodes CDR1 MNHEY and CDR2 SVGEGT. Germline trimming cut 0 bases from V and 6 bases from J; bases unmatched to any gene: 23. CDR3 DNA: TGTGCCAGCAGTTACTCCCGGGACATCCTAGGACAGGCCAGGTTTGAGGCCAACGTCCTGACTTTC. This gives the protein CASSYSRDILGQARFEANVLTF.

This clonotype was observed a few times. The CDR3 loop is CASSFTGTGGNEQFF. The CDR3 DNA is TGCGCCAGCAGCTTTACCGGGACAGGGGGCAATGAGCAGTTCTTC. The J gene is TRBJ2-1, the V gene TRBV5-1; TRBD1 agrees at 11 bases. The ends lost 2 bases at V and 6 bases at J; junction bases unmatched: 4. CDR1 is SGHRS, CDR2 YFSETQ, per germline. The CDR3 covers 15 residues.

Regarding this clonotype: The CDR3 ends on some other residue instead of the conserved phenylalanine or tryptophan, so this is likely a read error. The chain uses TRBV30 and TRBJ1-5; D is uncertain. Germline loops: CDR1 GTSNPN, CDR2 SVGIG (reference sequence). Trimming shortened V by 4 bases and J by 1 base, and 5 bases separated the two germline ends. The length of the CDR3 is 12 residues. The chain's CDR3 is CAWKDSNQPQHS. The CDR3 DNA follows: TGTGCCTGGAAGGACAGCAATCAGCCCCAGCATTCT.

The chain links TRBV29-1 to TRBJ2-3; TRBD2 matches 7 bases. Germline V lookup: CDR1 SQVTM, CDR2 ANQGSEA. Trimming removed 3 bases from V and 3 bases from J; junction bases left unmatched: 3. This CDR3 has 13 amino acids. Written as DNA, the CDR3 is TGCAGCGTTGATCCGGGGGGTACAGATACGCAGTATTTT. This encodes CSVDPGGTDTQYF.

The V gene is TRBV4-2, the J gene TRBJ2-7; a weak D match, TRBD2 (6 bases). The CDR3 covers 15 residues. The germline V gene encodes CDR1 LGHNA and CDR2 YNFKEQ. V was clipped by 1 base and J by 3 bases, with 13 bases between them. CDR3 protein: CASSQGDGSGYEQYF. In nucleotides, the CDR3 is TGTGCCAGCAGCCAAGGGGACGGTAGCGGCTACGAGCAGTACTTC.

This clonotype was seen a few times. The V gene is TRBV6-6, the J gene TRBJ1-2; TRBD1 is a possible D gene (6 bases). The germline gives CDR1 MNHNY, CDR2 SVGAGI (reference sequence). Trimming shortened V by 5 bases and J by 4 bases, and 17 bases separated the two germline ends. CDR3 length: 15 residues. The CDR3 nucleotides read TGTGCCAGCAGTAACCCCACAGGGTTCTCCTATGGCTACACCTTC. This codes for CASSNPTGFSYGYTF.

The sample holds many counts of this clonotype. The CDR3 sequence is CASSLGVGDTGELFF. The CDR3 coding sequence is TGTGCCAGCAGCTTAGGGGTTGGGGACACCGGGGAGCTGTTTTTT. The genes are TRBV11-2 and TRBJ2-2; D unresolved. V was cut by 1 base and J by 3 bases, with 9 bases left in between. The germline V gene has CDR1 SGHAT and CDR2 FQNNGV. The CDR3 consists of 15 residues.

Remarks on this clonotype: One end of the junction varies from germline; a read error may be responsible. The rearrangement joins TRBV5-6 to TRBJ2-3, with TRBD2 as a possible D gene (6 bases). This CDR3 has 13 amino acids. CDR1 SGHDT and CDR2 YYEEEE come from the germline V gene. This CDR3 is CANSTAGWDTQYF. In nucleotides, the CDR3 is TGTGCCAACAGCACCGCGGGGTGGGATACGCAGTATTTT. The full variable domain, in which reference TRBV5-6 and TRBJ2-3 provide the parts outside the CDR3, is DAGVTQSPTHLIKTRGQQVTLRCSPKSGHDTVSWYQQALGQGPQFIFQYYEEEERQRGNFPDRFSGHQFPNYSSELNVNALLLGDSALYLCANSTAGWDTQYFGPGTRLTVL.

Remarks on this clonotype: An end of the junction differs from the germline gene, which may be a read error. The CDR3 loop is CVISESAGATDTQYF. The CDR3 DNA is TGTGTCATCAGTGAGAGTGCTGGAGCAACAGATACGCAGTATTTT. This chain joins TRBV10-3 and TRBJ2-3; D is unresolved. This CDR3 has 15 residues. In germline, CDR1 is ENHRY, CDR2 SYGVKD.

This clonotype came up a few times. A read error is possible here, since a much larger clone lies one base away. The gene calls are TRBV11-2 and TRBJ2-5; TRBD2 matches 10 bases. The J segment lost 5 bases and the V segment lost 5 bases, leaving 11 bases of the junction unmatched. This CDR3 region has 16 residues. In germline, CDR1 is SGHAT, CDR2 FQNNGV. The CDR3 region is CASSLPLAGLTETQYF. DNA for the CDR3: TGTGCCAGCAGCCTCCCACTAGCGGGGCTGACGGAGACCCAGTACTTC.

This clonotype was detected once. The chain recombines TRBV20-1 with TRBJ2-5; TRBD2 aligns across 8 bases. CDR1 is DFQATT, CDR2 SNEGSKA, per germline (reference sequence). The CDR3 runs 14 residues. J gave up 4 bases and V 2 bases, and 6 bases lay outside the gene matches. CDR3 protein: CSARRGGRGETQYF. As DNA, the CDR3 is TGCAGTGCTAGACGCGGGGGGCGGGGAGAGACCCAGTACTTC.

This chain connects TRBV28 to TRBJ1-4; 8 bases match TRBD1. V shed 7 bases, J shed 8 bases, and the junction held 6 bases outside the gene matches. The germline V gene has CDR1 MDHEN and CDR2 SYDVKM. This CDR3 comprises 13 residues. DNA for the CDR3: TGTGCCAGCACCACAGGGGGTGAGGAAAAACTGTTTTTT. It encodes CASTTGGEEKLFF.

This clonotype occurred a few times. The chain carries TRBV28 and TRBJ2-5; no clear D. The CDR3 has 13 amino acids. Germline V CDR1 and CDR2: MDHEN, SYDVKM. Trimming removed 3 bases at V and 4 bases at J, with 9 bases between. CDR3 region: CASSFLVGETQYF. DNA of the CDR3: TGTGCCAGCAGTTTTCTAGTGGGAGAGACCCAGTACTTC. Together with reference TRBV28 and TRBJ2-5, the CDR3 gives the full variable domain: DVKVTQSSRYLVKRTGEKVFLECVQDMDHENMFWYRQDPGLGLRLIYFSYDVKMKEKGDIPEGYSVSREKKERFSLILESASTNQTSMYLCASSFLVGETQYFGPGTRLLVL.

The chain recombines TRBV29-1 with TRBJ1-1; D gene ambiguous. CDR1 SQVTM and CDR2 ANQGSEA come from the germline V gene. The CDR3 is made up of 11 amino acids. Trimming cost V 5 bases and J 11 bases, with 15 bases left between them. CDR3: CSVSEPGDAFF. The CDR3 region has the DNA TGCAGCGTTTCCGAACCCGGAGACGCTTTCTTT.

This clonotype was observed many times. This chain uses TRBV11-2 with TRBJ2-3, with D possibly being TRBD1 (6 bases). Trimming removed 1 base at V and 2 bases at J, with 7 bases between. The CDR3 has 14 residues. Per germline, CDR1 SGHAT and CDR2 FQNNGV. CDR3 region: CASSLGTVTDTQYF. The CDR3 nucleotides are TGTGCCAGCAGCTTAGGGACAGTCACAGATACGCAGTATTTT.

This CDR3 is CASSYSGRGKETQYF. DNA of the CDR3: TGTGCCAGCAGTTACTCGGGGAGGGGGAAAGAGACCCAGTACTTC. The chain joins TRBV6-2 or TRBV6-3 to TRBJ2-5; tentative D call: TRBD2 (7 bases). Germline V gene data show CDR1 as MNHEY and CDR2 as SVGEGT. The CDR3 length is 15 residues. The germline V and J ends were trimmed by 0 bases and 3 bases, with 11 bases remaining between them.

The chain carries TRBV6-6 and TRBJ2-1, with 7 bases identical to TRBD2. The CDR3 has 13 residues. V dropped 10 bases and J dropped 6; count of bases not matched to a gene: 9. Per the germline V gene, CDR1 is MNHNY and CDR2 is SVGAGI (reference sequence). The CDR3 sequence is CAMGGQRGNEQFF. CDR3 bases: TGTGCCATGGGAGGGCAGAGGGGCAATGAGCAGTTCTTC.

As to this clonotype: Because it lacks the conserved phenylalanine or tryptophan at the end, this CDR3 is likely a read error. The V call is TRBV5-8, the J call TRBJ1-5, with 8 bases aligning to TRBD1. This CDR3 has 16 residues. Germline CDR1 reads SGHTS; CDR2 reads YDEGEE. Germline trimming cut 1 base from V and 1 base from J; bases unmatched to any gene: 4. The CDR3: CASSLWQGASNQPQHL. The CDR3 DNA reads TGTGCCAGCAGCTTGTGGCAGGGGGCGAGCAATCAGCCCCAGCATTTA.

On this clonotype: A much larger clone lies a single base off, so this may be a read error. This chain connects TRBV29-1 to TRBJ2-7; D possibly corresponds to TRBD2 (6 bases). V was pared by 4 bases and J by 1 base, with 8 bases between. Germline V lookup: CDR1 SQVTM, CDR2 ANQGSEA. This CDR3 contains 12 residues. The CDR3 region has the DNA TGCAGCGTTGCGGAGGGGTCCTACGAGCAGTACTTC. Residues: CSVAEGSYEQYF.

As concerns this clonotype: A read error may account for a junction end that differs from germline. The chain is built from TRBV7-8 and TRBJ2-1, with TRBD2 matching 10 bases. The germline V gene encodes CDR1 SGHVS and CDR2 FQNEAQ. This CDR3 region has 15 residues. The CDR3: CASSKGGLADNEQFF. The DNA of the CDR3 is TGTGCCAGCAGCAAAGGAGGACTAGCGGACAATGAACAGTTCTTC.

The rearrangement links TRBV6-6 to TRBJ2-7; tentatively, D is TRBD2 (5 bases). The CDR3 loop spans 14 amino acids. From germline, CDR1 is MNHNY and CDR2 SVGAGI (reference sequence). Trimming cost V 0 bases and J 2 bases, with 8 bases left between them. Here the CDR3 DNA reads TGTGCCAGCAGTTACTCCGGAGGTACCTACGAGCAGTACTTC. Protein: CASSYSGGTYEQYF.

This chain uses TRBV6-1 with TRBJ1-3; no clear D gene. The CDR3 covers 13 residues. Per germline, CDR1 MNHNS and CDR2 SASEGT. Trimming left V 10 bases short and J 2 bases short, with 12 bases between. CDR3 coding DNA: TGTGCCACGTCGGAAATCCCTGGAAACACCATATATTTT. It specifies CATSEIPGNTIYF.

The chain uses TRBV6-5 and TRBJ1-3, with D tentatively TRBD1 (6 bases). Per germline, CDR1 MNHEY and CDR2 SVGAGI. V lost 6 bases and J 0 bases, leaving 12 bases between the germline ends. CDR3 length: 15 residues. This CDR3 is CASRRDRSSGNTIYF. The CDR3 DNA is TGTGCCAGCAGACGAGACAGGAGCTCTGGAAACACCATATATTTT.

A word on this clonotype: One junction end disagrees with the germline gene, perhaps due to a read error. V usage is TRBV11-2 and J usage is TRBJ2-5; possible D gene TRBD1, 6 bases. From germline, CDR1 is SGHAT and CDR2 FQNNGV. The CDR3 spans 15 residues. In nucleotides, the CDR3 is TGTGCCAGCAGCCCCCGGTCAGCCCCAGGGGTGACCCAGTACTTT. Protein: CASSPRSAPGVTQYF. Full variable domain (remainder filled in from reference TRBV11-2 and TRBJ2-5): EAGVAQSPRYKIIEKRQSVAFWCNPISGHATLYWYQQILGQGPKLLIQFQNNGVVDDSQLPKDRFSAERLKGVDSTLKIQPAKLEDSAVYLCASSPRSAPGVTQYFGPGTRLLVL.

This clonotype turned up a few times. The gene calls are TRBV10-2 and TRBJ2-3; 8 bases line up with TRBD1. The length of the CDR3 is 13 residues. Germline assignment: CDR1 WSHSY and CDR2 SAAADI. J lost 4 bases, V lost 9 bases, and 6 bases had no gene match. CDR3 sequence: CASEDRGADTQYF. CDR3 coding DNA: TGCGCCAGTGAAGACAGGGGCGCAGATACGCAGTATTTT.